This is a list of T cell receptor beta chains from one sample in a study of tumor-infiltrating lymphocytes in oesophageal squamous cell carcinoma. TCRdb re-analysed the PCR reads in MiXCR, keeping a single row per CDR3 protein. The sample yields 9,500 to 11,000 distinct CDR3 sequences, around three fifths seen once. The source material was esophageal tumor tissue. The receptor set was obtained from a male donor with esophageal squamous cell carcinoma. CDR3s include the opening cysteine and the closing phenylalanine or tryptophan. D genes are given only for firm matches. A clone size is listed for some rows: how often the clone was seen (once, few, many), or a class if it is expanded.

abundance,v_gene,d_gene,j_gene,CDR3aa,CDR3nt
.,TRBV7-2,.,TRBJ2-7,CASSPAPGLGEQYF,TGTGCCAGCAGCCCCGCTCCAGGGTTAGGCGAGCAGTACTTC
many,TRBV6-1,TRBD1,TRBJ2-5,CASRTTGTAGLNEQYF,TGTGCCAGCAGAACAACCGGGACAGCTGGACTCAATGAGCAGTACTTC
.,TRBV27,TRBD1,TRBJ2-7,CASSSAGQGSYEQYF,TGTGCCAGCAGTTCCGCCGGACAGGGGAGCTACGAGCAGTACTTC
.,TRBV7-1,TRBD2,TRBJ2-1,CASSQIGGGFYNEQFF,TGTGCCAGCAGCCAGATCGGCGGGGGGTTCTACAATGAGCAGTTCTTC
many,TRBV10-3,TRBD1,TRBJ2-7,CAITPGTGTYEQYF,TGTGCCATCACCCCCGGGACAGGGACCTACGAGCAGTACTTC
medium-sized,TRBV6-1,TRBD2,TRBJ2-7,CASRRTSGRAYRSYEQYF,TGTGCCAGCAGACGTACTAGCGGGAGGGCCTATCGGTCCTACGAGCAGTACTTC
.,TRBV30,.,TRBJ2-7,CAWSVLAFNEQYF,TGTGCCTGGAGTGTACTCGCGTTCAATGAGCAGTACTTC
few,TRBV28,.,TRBJ1-1,CASSPYAGTMNTEAFF,TGTGCCAGCAGTCCGTATGCCGGGACAATGAACACTGAAGCTTTCTTT
many,TRBV2,TRBD2,TRBJ2-4,CASSEGLARNIQYF,TGTGCCAGCAGTGAAGGACTAGCGCGGAACATTCAGTACTTC
few,TRBV7-2,TRBD2,TRBJ2-4,CASSPHVAGVAKNIQYF,TGTGCCAGCAGCCCGCACGTAGCGGGAGTAGCCAAAAACATTCAGTACTTC
.,TRBV7-9,.,TRBJ2-1,CASSLPGLGYEQFF,TGTGCCAGCAGCTTACCAGGGTTGGGGTATGAGCAGTTCTTC
few,TRBV20-1,.,TRBJ2-4,CSARDREPLASIQYF,TGCAGTGCTAGAGATCGAGAACCCCTTGCGTCCATTCAGTACTTC
.,TRBV14,.,TRBJ1-2,CASSPFGSNYGYTF,TGTGCCAGCAGCCCGTTCGGGAGTAACTATGGCTACACCTTC
.,TRBV6-1,.,TRBJ2-7,CASSPTRSGLNNYEQYF,TGTGCCAGCAGCCCCACCAGGTCGGGGCTTAACAACTACGAGCAGTACTTC
.,TRBV7-6,.,TRBJ2-1,CASSKSGRFLYNEQFF,TGTGCCAGCAGCAAAAGTGGGCGGTTTCTCTACAATGAGCAGTTCTTC
few,TRBV7-2,.,TRBJ1-2,CASSLGPYGYTF,TGTGCCAGCAGCTTGGGACCTTATGGCTACACCTTC
few,TRBV7-2,.,TRBJ2-3,CASSSRLINTDTQYF,TGTGCCAGCAGCTCCCGCCTCATCAACACAGATACGCAGTATTTT
few,TRBV7-3,TRBD2,TRBJ2-2,CASSPGLAGAHPNTGELFF,TGTGCCAGCAGCCCGGGACTAGCGGGGGCCCACCCGAACACCGGGGAGCTGTTTTTT
.,TRBV7-6,.,TRBJ2-2,CASTPGPVSLAGELFF,TGTGCTAGCACCCCGGGCCCCGTATCGTTGGCCGGGGAGCTGTTTTTT
.,TRBV19,.,TRBJ1-6,CASRLHQSSYNSPLHF,TGTGCCAGTAGATTACATCAGAGCTCCTATAATTCACCCCTCCACTTT
.,TRBV7-2,.,TRBJ1-2,CASGSGRGTSFLYGYTF,TGTGCCAGCGGTTCGGGCAGGGGCACTTCATTTCTCTATGGCTACACCTTC
.,TRBV10-3,.,TRBJ1-1,CAIKSRGGVDTEAFF,TGTGCCATCAAAAGCCGGGGAGGGGTAGACACTGAAGCTTTCTTT
.,TRBV28,TRBD2,TRBJ2-3,CASSLWLRGGPADTQYF,TGTGCCAGCAGTTTATGGCTGAGGGGAGGGCCCGCAGATACGCAGTATTTT
few,TRBV7-8,.,TRBJ2-1,CASSRKGPNSYNEQFF,TGTGCCAGCAGCCGCAAGGGGCCAAACTCCTACAATGAGCAGTTCTTC
large,TRBV7-9,.,TRBJ2-2,CASSLAGVNTGELFF,TGTGCCAGCAGCTTAGCGGGAGTGAACACCGGGGAGCTGTTTTTT
.,TRBV28,TRBD1,TRBJ2-7,CASSIIGTGGEQYF,TGTGCCAGCAGCATAATCGGGACAGGAGGCGAGCAGTACTTC
.,TRBV7-2,.,TRBJ2-5,CASSLSRGIETQYF,TGTGCCAGCAGCTTATCTCGGGGAATAGAGACCCAGTACTTC
.,TRBV6-8,.,TRBJ1-1,CASSSRGTEAFF,TGTGCCAGCAGTTCCAGGGGTACTGAAGCTTTCTTT
medium-sized,TRBV11-2,.,TRBJ2-5,CASSLNTGNGETQYF,TGTGCCAGCAGCTTAAACACAGGGAACGGGGAGACCCAGTACTTC
once,TRBV7-2,.,TRBJ2-1,CASSLSKGETNEQFF,TGTGCCAGCAGCTTAAGTAAGGGGGAGACCAATGAGCAGTTCTTC
.,TRBV7-8,TRBD2,TRBJ2-1,CASSSTSGRGSYNEQFF,TGTGCCAGCAGCTCGACTAGCGGAAGAGGCTCCTACAATGAGCAGTTCTTC
large,TRBV7-2,TRBD1,TRBJ2-5,CASKPGGRETQYF,TGTGCCAGCAAGCCAGGGGGCAGGGAGACCCAGTACTTC
few,TRBV12-3/TRBV12-4,.,TRBJ2-7,CASSLATAGYEQYF,TGTGCCAGCAGTTTAGCGACCGCGGGCTACGAGCAGTACTTC
many,TRBV19,TRBD2,TRBJ2-5,CASNEWGLAGGWNEQYF,TGTGCCAGTAATGAATGGGGACTAGCGGGAGGATGGAATGAGCAGTACTTC
many,TRBV7-2,TRBD2,TRBJ2-1,CASSLDGASGSISEQFF,TGTGCCAGCAGCTTAGACGGTGCTAGCGGGAGTATAAGTGAGCAGTTCTTC
many,TRBV7-9,.,TRBJ2-5,CASSSGPSQQETQYF,TGTGCCAGCAGCTCTGGACCCTCCCAGCAAGAGACCCAGTACTTC
.,TRBV5-5,.,TRBJ2-5,CASSLSVTEETQYF,TGTGCCAGCAGCTTGTCAGTGACAGAAGAGACCCAGTACTTC
.,TRBV7-3,TRBD2,TRBJ2-6,CASSLSAGAGANVLTF,TGTGCCAGCAGCTTAAGTGCGGGAGCTGGGGCCAACGTCCTGACTTTC
.,TRBV11-2,.,TRBJ2-3,CASSLGQVDTDTQYF,TGTGCCAGCAGCTTAGGTCAGGTGGACACAGATACGCAGTATTTT